The text below deals with one TCR beta chain. This specimen belongs to a study of blood T cell repertoires in COVID-19. Study background: The study drew acute and convalescent COVID-19 samples from the United States, Italy and Spain.

Original methodology: Quantification of nucleated cells was approximated via reference gene primer amplification. The repertoire was sequenced with immunoSEQ multiplex PCR; TCRdb's copy has only in-frame clones and lacks some. V and J calls and clone size are those listed in that table; D and trimming were worked out from the DNA. The sample carries almost 250,000 clones, 65% to 90% recorded once. The CDR3 sequence is 15 residues long. Germline V gene data show CDR1 as MGHDK and CDR2 as SYGVNS. Trimming removed 3 bases from V and 10 bases from J; junction bases left unmatched: 7. Enrollees, roughly 18 to 95 years old, lived in about two dozen US areas.

The J gene is TRBJ1-6, the V gene TRBV25-1; 9 nucleotides agree with TRBD1. The sample taken for sequencing was PBMCs or T cells enriched from blood (not recorded which). This clonotype originated in a woman aged 50 to 60 with acute COVID-19. CDR3 DNA sequence: TGTGCCAGCAGTGAGGCGGGACAGGGAATCTCACCCCTCCACTTT. Its protein is CASSEAGQGISPLHF.